This T cell receptor (beta chain) was retrieved from a study of shared clonotypes between healthy human individuals. Evenly divided among several immunoSEQ plates was the genomic DNA of each subset. Assay: immunoSEQ multiplex PCR; the TCRdb copy retains only in-frame clones and omits some. The data contain about 2.4 million clones, more than 90% of them singletons. V was shortened by 0 bases and J by 6 bases, with 17 bases between the two germline ends. Germline values: CDR1 SGHVS, CDR2 FQNEAQ. The CDR3 has 16 residues. This TCR derives from a man between 18 and 35 years old in good health. V usage is TRBV7-8 and J usage is TRBJ1-2; D possibly corresponds to TRBD1 (6 bases). The sequenced sample was naive CD4+ T cells sorted from blood. Subset: CD45RA+ positively selected. The CDR3 spells CASSLALLGAGDGYTF. The CDR3 bases are TGTGCCAGCAGCTTAGCGCTTTTAGGGGCAGGGGATGGCTACACCTTC.